This T cell receptor (beta chain) was recovered during a study of cytotoxic CD8 clonotypes in ibrutinib-treated CLL. Method: immunoSEQ multiplex PCR; TCRdb's copy keeps in-frame clones and lacks some. The sample consists of over 120,000 clones, roughly three quarters of them appearing once. Of note for this clone: Its antigen remains unknown.

This CDR3 region has 12 residues. V gave up 11 bases and J gave up 1 base, with 12 bases separating them. CDR1 and CDR2 from the germline V gene are SGHAT and FQNNGV. General study findings and limits: Rare overall, public clonotypes shrank or held steady under therapy.

This chain connects TRBV11-2 to TRBJ2-7; weak D call: TRBD2 (5 bases). The sequences come from PBMCs, collected after 24 months of ibrutinib treatment. This clonotype was sampled from a human donor with chronic lymphocytic leukemia. The CDR3 loop is CASGGGSYEQYF. CDR3 coding DNA: TGTGCCTCCGGAGGCGGGTCCTACGAGCAGTACTTC.